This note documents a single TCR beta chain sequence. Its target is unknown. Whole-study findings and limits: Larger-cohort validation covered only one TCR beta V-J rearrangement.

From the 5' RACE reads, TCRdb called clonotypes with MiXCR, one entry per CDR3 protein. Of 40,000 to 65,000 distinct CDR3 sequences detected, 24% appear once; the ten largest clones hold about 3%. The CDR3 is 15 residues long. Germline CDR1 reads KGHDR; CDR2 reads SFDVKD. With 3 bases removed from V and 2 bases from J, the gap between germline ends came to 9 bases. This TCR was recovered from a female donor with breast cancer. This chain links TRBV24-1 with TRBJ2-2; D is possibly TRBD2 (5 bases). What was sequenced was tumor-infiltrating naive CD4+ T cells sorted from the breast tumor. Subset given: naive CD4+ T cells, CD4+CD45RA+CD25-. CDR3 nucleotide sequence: TGTGCCACCAGTGATCCTAGCAGAAACACCGGGGAGCTGTTTTTT. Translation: CATSDPSRNTGELFF.